This TCR beta chain was captured by sequencing in a study of tumour-infiltrating T cells in Burkitt lymphoma (dated by TCRdb to the early 2020s). For context, the study as a whole: When TCR repertoire data were correlated with clinical outcome, productive clonality turned out to predict both overall and progression-free survival, independent of established prognosticators, age at diagnosis among them.

Library preparation was by the immunoSEQ multiplex PCR assay. Imported from immuneACCESS, the table was reduced by TCRdb to in-frame sequences with V and J called. These copies leave out some clones; in studies compared against another copy, an unresolved V gene accounts for under half, and the cause of the remainder is not known. This sample gives 5,500 to 7,500 clones in total; around 10% of them show up just once. Around 2.6% of the sample lies in the top ten. As regards this clone: Its binding antigen is unknown. Within one base of it there is no much larger clone, and no base qualities were kept.

CDR1 SGHTA and CDR2 FQGNSA were looked up in the germline V gene. The CDR3 sequence holds 13 residues, the cysteine and phenylalanine included. The retained sequence is limited to the CDR3, 39 bases, with the frame set at the first base. Relative to germline, V is 5 bases shorter and J is 4 bases shorter, with 9 bases between their ends. This TCR derives from a human donor with diffuse large B-cell lymphoma. This sequence uses TRBV7-2 and TRBJ2-4, with no D gene named confidently. Sequenced: tumor tissue. Here is the DNA: TGTGCCAGCAGCCCCATCCCTAAAAACATTCAGTACTTC. Translated, this gives CASSPIPKNIQYF.